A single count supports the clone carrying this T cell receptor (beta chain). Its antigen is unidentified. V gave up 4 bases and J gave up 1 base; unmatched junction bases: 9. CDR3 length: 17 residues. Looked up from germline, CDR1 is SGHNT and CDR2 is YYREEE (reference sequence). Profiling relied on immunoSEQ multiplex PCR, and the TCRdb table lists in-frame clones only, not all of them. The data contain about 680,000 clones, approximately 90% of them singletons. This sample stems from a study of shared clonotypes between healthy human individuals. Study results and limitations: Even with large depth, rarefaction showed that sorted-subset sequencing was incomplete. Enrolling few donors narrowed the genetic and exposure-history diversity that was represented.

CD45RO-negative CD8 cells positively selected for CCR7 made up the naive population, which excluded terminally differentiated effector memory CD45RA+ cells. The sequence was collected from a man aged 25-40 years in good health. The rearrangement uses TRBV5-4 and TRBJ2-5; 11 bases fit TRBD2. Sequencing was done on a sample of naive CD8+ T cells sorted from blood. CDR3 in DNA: TGTGCCAGCAGCCCACTAGCGGGAGATTGGGGCCAAGAGACCCAGTACTTC. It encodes CASSPLAGDWGQETQYF.